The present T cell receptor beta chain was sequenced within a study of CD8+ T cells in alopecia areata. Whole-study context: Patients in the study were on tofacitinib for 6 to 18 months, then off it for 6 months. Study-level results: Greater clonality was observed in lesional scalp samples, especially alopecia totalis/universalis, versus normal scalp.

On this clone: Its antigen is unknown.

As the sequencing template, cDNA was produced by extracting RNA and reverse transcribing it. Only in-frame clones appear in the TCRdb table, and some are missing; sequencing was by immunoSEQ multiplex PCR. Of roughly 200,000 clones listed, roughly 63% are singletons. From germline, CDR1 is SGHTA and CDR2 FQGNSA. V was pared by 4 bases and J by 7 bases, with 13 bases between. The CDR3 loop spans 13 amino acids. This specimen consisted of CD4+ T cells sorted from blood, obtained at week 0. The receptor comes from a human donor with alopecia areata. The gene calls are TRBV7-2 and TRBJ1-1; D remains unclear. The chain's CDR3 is CASSYQIYGEAFF. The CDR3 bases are TGTGCCAGCAGCTACCAGATTTATGGTGAAGCTTTCTTT.